The next 15 T cell receptor beta chains were all read from a single sample in a study of tumor and adjacent non-tumor tissue in lung cancer. TCRbeta libraries were built with three rounds of nested PCR, modified from ARM-PCR. TCRdb ran MiXCR on the multiplex PCR reads and lists one entry per CDR3 protein. The sample holds about 76,000 distinct CDR3 sequences, about two thirds seen once. The template was RNA from unsorted bulk tissue. The sample taken for sequencing was lung tumor tissue. These receptors were obtained from a woman in her 70s with non-small cell lung cancer.

This clonotype has just one count. One junction end does not reproduce the germline sequence, and a read error may be involved. V is TRBV28 and J is TRBJ2-1; D unclear. Germline V lookup: CDR1 MDHEN, CDR2 SYDVKM. The CDR3 has 16 amino acids. CDR3 coding DNA: TGTGCCAGCAGTCCCAATTTTCCGTTATCCTACAATGAGCAGTCCTTC. This codes for CASSPNFPLSYNEQSF.

This clonotype showed up many times. This chain uses TRBV28 with TRBJ1-5, with D maybe TRBD1 (5 bases). CDR3 length equals 17 residues. Between the trimmed V and J ends, which lost 5 bases and 0 bases, there was a span of 17 bases. Germline loops: CDR1 MDHEN, CDR2 SYDVKM. This CDR3 reads CASSPIRGDASNQPQHF. The CDR3 DNA reads TGTGCCAGCAGTCCCATTCGGGGGGACGCTAGCAATCAGCCCCAGCATTTT.

This clonotype has only a few counts. A much larger clone differs by one base, so this may be a read error. The J gene is TRBJ1-4, the V gene TRBV6-5; the match to TRBD1 covers 8 bases. The CDR3 runs to 14 residues. V lost 5 bases, J lost 3 bases, and 2 bases stayed unmatched. The V gene's germline CDR1 is MNHEY and CDR2 SVGAGI. CDR3 loop: CASSETGANEKLFF. Here the CDR3 DNA reads TGTGCCAGCAGTGAGACAGGGGCTAATGAAAAACTGTTTTTT.

Remarks on this clonotype: This could be a read error, since a much larger clone is one nucleotide away. This CDR3 fails to terminate in the conserved phenylalanine or tryptophan, so it likely reflects a read error. The chain links TRBV6-1 to TRBJ2-7; perhaps D is TRBD1 or TRBD2 (5 bases each). The V gene's germline CDR1 is MNHNS and CDR2 SASEGT. This CDR3 contains 13 residues. Between the trimmed V and J ends, which lost 1 base and 3 bases, there was a span of 7 bases. The CDR3 region has the DNA TGTGCCAGCAGTGAAGAGGGGAGCTACGAGCAGTACCTC. Protein product: CASSEEGSYEQYL.

This clonotype showed up many times. The chain links TRBV28 to TRBJ2-7, with TRBD1 identical over 8 bases. Trimming removed 4 bases from V and 6 bases from J; junction bases left unmatched: 14. The CDR3 covers 16 residues. Germline assignment: CDR1 MDHEN and CDR2 SYDVKM. CDR3 nucleotide sequence: TGTGCCAGCAGTTACGACAGGGGAAAAGGGCGGGGCGAGCAGTACTTC. Amino acid sequence: CASSYDRGKGRGEQYF.

The chain has TRBV20-1 and TRBJ2-1; the match to TRBD2 covers 10 bases. The germline V gene has CDR1 DFQATT and CDR2 SNEGSKA (reference sequence). With V trimmed by 5 bases and J by 8 bases, 18 bases remained unmatched. This CDR3 has 17 amino acids. CDR3 in amino acids: CSAPTGLAGEYNHEQFF. Written as DNA, the CDR3 is TGCAGTGCTCCGACGGGGCTAGCGGGAGAGTATAACCATGAGCAGTTCTTC.

This clonotype occurred many times. Written as DNA, the CDR3 is TGTGCCAGCAGTTACCGGACTAGCGGGAGGCCCGGGGAGCTGTTTTTT. Translating gives CASSYRTSGRPGELFF. The chain couples TRBV6-6 to TRBJ2-2, with TRBD2 matching 14 bases. The CDR3 has 16 amino acids. Germline-derived CDR1 and CDR2 are MNHNY and SVGAGI (reference sequence). With V trimmed by 2 bases and J by 6 bases, 2 bases remained unmatched.

This clonotype was seen just once. A much larger clone differs by one base, so this may be a read error. The chain employs TRBV20-1 and TRBJ2-1; possibly TRBD2 for D (5 bases). Germline V lookup: CDR1 DFQATT, CDR2 SNEGSKA (reference sequence). The CDR3 extends over 13 amino acids. DNA for the CDR3: TGCAGTGCCCTGAGCGGTAGATGGAATGGGCAGTTCTTC. Amino acid sequence: CSALSGRWNGQFF.

Concerning this clonotype itself: One base away lies a much larger clone, so this may be a sequencing read error. For the CDR3, the DNA is TGCGCCAGCAGATCGCAACTAGGAATTAGCAAGAACACCGGGGAGCTGTTTTTT. Translated: CASRSQLGISKNTGELFF. This chain joins TRBV5-1 and TRBJ2-2; tentative D call: TRBD2 (5 bases). This CDR3 region has 18 residues. Looked up from germline, CDR1 is SGHRS and CDR2 is YFSETQ. With 5 bases removed from V and 1 base from J, the gap between germline ends came to 21 bases.

As for this clonotype: A junction end diverges from the germline sequence, so it may reflect a read error. V usage is TRBV28 and J usage is TRBJ2-1, with 10 bases lining up with TRBD2. The germline V gene has CDR1 MDHEN and CDR2 SYDVKM. This CDR3 spans 14 amino acids. CDR3 amino acids: CASLAGGIYNEKFF. The CDR3 region has the DNA TGCGCCAGCTTAGCGGGGGGAATCTACAATGAGAAGTTCTTC.

Comment on this clonotype: At one of its ends the junction is not consistent with the germline gene, which may arise from a read error. The J gene is TRBJ2-3, the V gene TRBV4-2, with D maybe TRBD2 (6 bases). The V gene's germline CDR1 is LGHNA and CDR2 YNFKEQ. There are 13 residues in the CDR3. DNA for the CDR3: TGTGCCAGCAGCCTAACTAGCACATATACGCAGTATTTT. Its protein product is CASSLTSTYTQYF.

With respect to this clonotype: A much larger clonotype is one base distant, so this may be a read error. The gene calls are TRBV20-1 and TRBJ1-2, with 8 bases that match TRBD1. The V gene's germline CDR1 is DFQATT and CDR2 SNEGSKA (reference sequence). CDR3 size: 12 residues. This CDR3 reads CSPSGQGYGYTF. The CDR3 DNA reads TGCAGTCCTAGTGGACAGGGTTACGGCTACACCTTC.

Remarks on this clonotype: As the CDR3 is not closed by the conserved phenylalanine or tryptophan, this likely results from a read error. This chain joins TRBV4-1 and TRBJ1-5; D gene ambiguous. Looked up from germline, CDR1 is MGHRA and CDR2 is YSYEKL. The CDR3 has 15 residues. CDR3 nucleotide sequence: TGCGCCAGCAGCCAGGCGAGAGGCACGGATCAGTCCCAGCATTGT. Its protein is CASSQARGTDQSQHC.

This clonotype was counted between two and nine times. A much larger clonotype is one base distant, so this may be a read error. The rearrangement links TRBV10-3 to TRBJ2-2, with D tentatively TRBD1 (5 bases). Germline CDR1 ENHRY, CDR2 SYGVKD. There are 14 residues in the CDR3. In nucleotides, the CDR3 is TGTGTCATCAGTGACCAGGGGAACACCGGGGAGCTGTTTTTT. Amino acids: CVISDQGNTGELFF.

This rearrangement joins TRBV6-2 or TRBV6-3 to TRBJ2-1, with 8 bases aligning to TRBD2. Per germline, CDR1 MNHEY and CDR2 SVGEGT. The CDR3 runs to 15 residues. V gave up 6 bases and J gave up 7 bases; unmatched junction bases: 11. The CDR3 DNA sequence: TGTGCCAGCAGGCGGACTAGCTGGAGTGGTAATGAGCAGTTCTTC. Residues: CASRRTSWSGNEQFF.